This T cell receptor beta chain emerged from a study of shared clonotypes between healthy human individuals. General study points: Tissues were not sampled, only blood, and their repertoires likely differ.

Using immunoSEQ multiplex PCR, the repertoire was profiled, and TCRdb retains in-frame clones only, with some absent. In the table there are 2 million to 2.5 million clones, just under 95% of which are singletons. Terminally differentiated effector memory CD45RA+ cells were left out of the naive CD8 fraction, which was CD45RO-negative and positively selected for CCR7. V was pared by 2 bases and J by 0 bases, with 3 bases of the junction left unmatched. Germline CDR1 is SGHRS and CDR2 is YFSETQ. This CDR3 spans 15 amino acids. On this clone itself: Its antigen is currently unknown. The sample contains more than one DNA sequence encoding this CDR3.

The receptor's source is a man aged 18 to 30 in good health. The specimen was naive CD8+ T cells sorted from blood. The rearrangement links TRBV5-1 to TRBJ2-3; 7 nucleotides agree with TRBD2. CDR3 DNA sequence: TGCGCCAGCAGCTTCGGGACTACTAGCACAGATACGCAGTATTTT. Residues: CASSFGTTSTDTQYF.